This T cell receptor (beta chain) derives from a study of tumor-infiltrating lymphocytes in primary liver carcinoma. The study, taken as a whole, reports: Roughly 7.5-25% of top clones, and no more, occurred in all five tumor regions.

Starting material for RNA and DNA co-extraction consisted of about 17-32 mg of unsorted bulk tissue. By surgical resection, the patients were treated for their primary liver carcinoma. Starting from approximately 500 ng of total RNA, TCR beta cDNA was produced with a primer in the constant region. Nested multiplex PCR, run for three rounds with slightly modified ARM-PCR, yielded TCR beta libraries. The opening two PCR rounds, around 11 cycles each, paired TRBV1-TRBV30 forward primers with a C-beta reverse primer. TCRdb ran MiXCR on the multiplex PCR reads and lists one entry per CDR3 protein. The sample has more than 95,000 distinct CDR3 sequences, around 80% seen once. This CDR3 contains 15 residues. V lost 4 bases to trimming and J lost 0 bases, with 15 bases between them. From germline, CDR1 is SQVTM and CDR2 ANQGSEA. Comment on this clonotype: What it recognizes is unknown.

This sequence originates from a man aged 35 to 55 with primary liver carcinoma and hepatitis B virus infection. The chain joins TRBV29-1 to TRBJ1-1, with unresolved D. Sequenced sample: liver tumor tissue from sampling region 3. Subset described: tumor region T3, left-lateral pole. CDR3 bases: TGCAGCGTTGGACCCGGGCGGGCCGTGAACACTGAAGCTTTCTTT. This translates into CSVGPGRAVNTEAFF.